This T cell receptor beta chain was identified in a study of T-cell reconstitution after alpha-beta-depleted transplantation in children. Notes on the study in general: The origin of high day-60 TCRbeta diversity in some patients lay in surviving recipient T cells and thymic progenitors. At one year after transplant, newly produced T cells mostly accounted for T-cell counts and diversity. Two months or so post-transplant, alpha-beta T cells reportedly derived from several hundred expanded graft clones.

Germline values: CDR1 DFQATT, CDR2 SNEGSKA (reference sequence). With 2 bases removed from V and 4 bases from J, the gap between germline ends came to 12 bases. The CDR3 length is 14 residues. The library targeted TCRbeta and was prepared with unique molecular identifiers. From the PCR reads, TCRdb called clonotypes with MiXCR, one entry per CDR3 protein. The data show approximately 490,000 distinct CDR3 sequences, roughly a tenth seen once. About this clonotype: Antigen: not known. A far larger clone is off by one base, so a read error is likely.

The source of this sequence is a child under 10 years old with inherited bone marrow failure, due to receive a stem cell transplant. The sample here was PBMCs, taken before TCRalphabeta/CD19-depleted stem cell transplant. The chain is built from TRBV20-1 and TRBJ2-1; TRBD2 might be the D (6 bases). As DNA, the CDR3 is TGCAGTGCTAGACTAGCGCGAGGTTACAATGAGCAGTTCTTC. Its translation is CSARLARGYNEQFF.